A single sample is the source of the 10 T cell receptor beta chains below, sequenced in a study of shared clonotypes between healthy human individuals. Generated by immunoSEQ multiplex PCR, the TCRdb table keeps only in-frame clones and is missing some. The sample contains a few hundred thousand clones, about nine tenths of which appear only once. Sequenced input: memory CD8+ T cells sorted from blood. Subset described: CD45RO+ cells pooled with CCR7-negative TemRA cells. These TCRs come from a young man in good health.

This clone was seen just once. The chain employs TRBV7-2 and TRBJ2-7, with D unclear. The CDR3 length is 14 residues. Germline assignment: CDR1 SGHTA and CDR2 FQGNSA. The V end was cut by 0 bases, the J end by 0 bases, with 6 bases between. DNA for the CDR3: TGTGCCAGCAGCTTAGCTGGCAGCTCCTACGAGCAGTACTTC. Its protein is CASSLAGSSYEQYF.

CDR3 region: CASSYTLGSYNEQFF. For the CDR3, the DNA is TGTGCCAGCAGTTACACGCTGGGTTCCTACAATGAGCAGTTCTTC. The J gene is TRBJ2-1, the V gene TRBV6-5; D unresolved. The length of the CDR3 is 15 residues. Trimming shortened V by 2 bases and J by 1 base, and 9 bases separated the two germline ends. CDR1 MNHEY and CDR2 SVGAGI come from the germline V gene.

The J gene is TRBJ2-2, the V gene TRBV4-1; no firm D call. This CDR3 is 16 amino acids long. The germline V gene encodes CDR1 MGHRA and CDR2 YSYEKL. The V end was cut by 6 bases, the J end by 7 bases, with 21 bases between. CDR3 nucleotide sequence: TGCGCCAGCAGTCCAAGAGTTAGCAGCGTAGACGGGGAGCTGTTTTTT. Its translation: CASSPRVSSVDGELFF.

V and J are TRBV2 and TRBJ2-1; 11 bases map to TRBD2. Trimming took 2 bases from V and 4 from J; bases not matched to a gene: 4. Looked up from germline, CDR1 is SNHLY and CDR2 is FYNNEI. This CDR3 is built from 16 residues. The CDR3 bases are TGTGCCAGCAGTGAATGGGGACTAGCGGATTACAATGAGCAGTTCTTC. Residues: CASSEWGLADYNEQFF.

CDR3 in DNA: TGCGCCAGCAGCCAAGGGAGACTAGCGGAGGATGGCATTCAGTACTTC. Protein: CASSQGRLAEDGIQYF. The rearrangement joins TRBV4-3 to TRBJ2-4; TRBD2 matches at 9 bases. Germline lookup yields CDR1 LGHNA and CDR2 YSLEER. The CDR3 runs to 16 residues. Losses at the gene ends were 1 base for V and 9 bases for J; bases not matched to a gene: 10.

This chain uses TRBV6-5 with TRBJ2-2, with a tentative D call TRBD1 (5 bases). V shed 0 bases and J shed 4 bases, with 12 bases lying between them. The CDR3 loop spans 16 amino acids. CDR1 is MNHEY and CDR2 is SVGAGI in the germline V gene. The CDR3 DNA follows: TGTGCCAGCAGTTACTCTGGACAATTCTTCACCGGGGAGCTGTTTTTT. Protein product: CASSYSGQFFTGELFF.

The gene calls are TRBV27 and TRBJ2-2; D is undetermined. Trimming removed 0 bases at V and 5 bases at J, with 4 bases between. The germline V gene has CDR1 MNHEY and CDR2 SMNVEV (reference sequence). The length of the CDR3 is 13 residues. The CDR3 region has the DNA TGTGCCAGCAGTTTATCGTGGACCGGGGAGCTGTTTTTT. It is translated as CASSLSWTGELFF.

This clone was detected ten times or more. Other DNA sequences of this sample code for an identical CDR3. The chain employs TRBV4-1 and TRBJ2-7; 9 bases map to TRBD1. J was trimmed by 2 bases and V by 4 bases; bases with no gene match: 6. In germline, CDR1 is MGHRA, CDR2 YSYEKL. This CDR3 has 15 amino acids. In DNA, the CDR3 is TGCGCCAGCAGCCCGGGACAGGGTCCCACCTACGAGCAGTACTTC. It specifies CASSPGQGPTYEQYF.

The chain uses TRBV5-1 and TRBJ2-1; weak D call: TRBD2 (5 bases). The CDR3 covers 17 residues. The V and J ends lost 4 bases and 3 bases respectively, with 20 bases between them. Germline V gene sequence: CDR1 SGHRS, CDR2 YFSETQ. CDR3 amino acids: CASSAGGLGSIYNEQFF. CDR3 nucleotide sequence: TGCGCCAGCAGCGCGGGCGGACTCGGGTCTATCTACAATGAGCAGTTCTTC.

This clone was counted once. The chain uses TRBV7-6 and TRBJ2-2, with D perhaps matching TRBD1 (6 bases). The CDR3 runs to 16 residues. From germline, CDR1 is SGHVS and CDR2 FNYEAQ. The ends were cut back, 5 bases at V and 5 bases at J, with 18 bases in the middle. The CDR3 loop reads CASSPQTGSGTGELFF. CDR3 bases: TGTGCCAGCAGCCCCCAAACAGGGTCGGGAACCGGGGAGCTGTTTTTT.